The entry that follows covers one TCR beta chain sequence. As yet, its antigen is unknown. The conserved phenylalanine or tryptophan normally closing the CDR3 is absent here, so this likely arose from a read error. The DNA is omitted, as the CDR3 cannot be located on it reliably, and the CDR3 follows TCRdb's listing. From unsorted bulk tissue weighing about 17-30 mg, DNA and RNA were co-extracted. Over 80% viable tumor cells were present in every tumor sample. The sample originates from a study of tumor-infiltrating lymphocytes in primary liver carcinoma. Study-wide results and limits: Tumor samples exhibited a significantly greater top-250-clone fraction than blood samples (p = 0.039). Representation across all five tumor regions was limited to only about 8-25% of top clones.

Total RNA amounting to around 450 ng was the source from which TCR beta cDNA was made with a constant-region primer. TCR beta libraries came from three nested multiplex PCR rounds using slightly modified ARM-PCR. Amplification in the first two PCR rounds was performed using TRBV1-TRBV30 forward primers and a C-beta reverse primer for 10 cycles each. Each CDR3 protein gets one entry after TCRdb re-called the multiplex PCR reads with MiXCR. This repertoire shows approximately 23,000 distinct CDR3 sequences, 80% found once; its top ten account for 35%. Germline CDR1 is SQVTM and CDR2 is ANQGSEA. The CDR3 spans 14 amino acids, including both terminal residues.

J is TRBJ2-7 and V is TRBV29-1. Sequencing used liver tumor tissue from sampling region 2. As for subset: tumor region T2, inferior pole. The clonotype was recovered from a woman in her twenties or thirties with primary liver carcinoma and hepatitis B virus infection. CDR3 sequence reads: CSVEDEYSPYEQYI.